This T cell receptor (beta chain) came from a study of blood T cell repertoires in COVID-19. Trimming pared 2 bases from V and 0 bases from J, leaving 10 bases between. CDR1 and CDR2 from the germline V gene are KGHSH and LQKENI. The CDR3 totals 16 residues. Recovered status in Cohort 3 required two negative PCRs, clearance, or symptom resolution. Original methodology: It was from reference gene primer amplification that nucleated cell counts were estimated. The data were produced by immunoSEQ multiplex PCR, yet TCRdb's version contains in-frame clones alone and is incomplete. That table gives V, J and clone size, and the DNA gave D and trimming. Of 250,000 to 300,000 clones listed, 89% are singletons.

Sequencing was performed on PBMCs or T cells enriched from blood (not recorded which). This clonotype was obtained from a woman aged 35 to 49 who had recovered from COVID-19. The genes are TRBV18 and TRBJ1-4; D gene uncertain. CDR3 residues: CASSPVTVATNEKLFF. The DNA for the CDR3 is TGTGCCAGCTCACCAGTGACTGTCGCAACTAATGAAAAACTGTTTTTT.